A few counts support the clone carrying this T cell receptor (beta chain). Study processing details: Reference gene primer amplification in the assay estimated nucleated cell counts. Only in-frame clones appear in the TCRdb table, and some are missing; sequencing was by immunoSEQ multiplex PCR. V and J calls and clone size are those listed in that table; D and trimming were worked out from the DNA. The data show tens of thousands of clones, with about 70% seen just once and more than 5% held by the top ten. The sample originates from a study of blood T cell repertoires in COVID-19. The wider study: Samples representing acute and convalescent COVID-19 were sourced from the United States, Italy and Spain.

Germline V lookup: CDR1 SNHLY, CDR2 FYNNEI. The CDR3 runs to 14 residues. V was shortened by 1 base and J by 8 bases, with 9 bases between the two germline ends. This sequence was found in a man aged 50 or older with active or convalescent COVID-19. The sequenced sample consisted of peripheral blood. The chain combines TRBV2 with TRBJ1-6; D may be TRBD1 (5 bases). The CDR3 nucleotides are TGTGCCAGCAGTGAAGTGGGGGGAGATTCACCCCTCCACTTT. Its translation is CASSEVGGDSPLHF.